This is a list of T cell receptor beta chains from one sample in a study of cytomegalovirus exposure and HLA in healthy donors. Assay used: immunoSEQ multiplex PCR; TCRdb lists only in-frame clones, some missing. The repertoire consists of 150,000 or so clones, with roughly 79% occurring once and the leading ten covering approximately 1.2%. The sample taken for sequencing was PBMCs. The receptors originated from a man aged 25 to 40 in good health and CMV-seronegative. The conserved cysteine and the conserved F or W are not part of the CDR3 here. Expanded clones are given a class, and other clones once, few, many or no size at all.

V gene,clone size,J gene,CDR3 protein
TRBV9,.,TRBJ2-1,ASRDGLAGDNEQF
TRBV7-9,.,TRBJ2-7,ASSLGTSQTY
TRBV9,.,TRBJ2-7,ASSVGAGGASNEQY
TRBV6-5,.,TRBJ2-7,ASSRDRDSYEQY
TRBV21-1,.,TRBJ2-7,ASSPQGRVLWEQY
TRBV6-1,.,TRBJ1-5,ASSRKQGKVQPQH
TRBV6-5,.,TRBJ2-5,ASSYSGGSETQY
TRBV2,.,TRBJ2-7,ASTGEPRYEQY
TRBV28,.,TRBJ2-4,ASSTGLRGLGIQY
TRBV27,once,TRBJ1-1,ASSQGQGGAEAF
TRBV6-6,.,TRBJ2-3,ASSPGQSPSTDTQY
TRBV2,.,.,ASTRDSYEQY
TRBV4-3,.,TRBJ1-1,ASSQGTGGGSDTEAF
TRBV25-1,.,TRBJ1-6,ASSENRGNSPLH
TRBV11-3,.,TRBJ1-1,ASSLAVWGQLLMNTEAF
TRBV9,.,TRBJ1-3,ASSVGGSISGNTIY
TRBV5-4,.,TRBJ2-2,ASSLLGIDTGELF
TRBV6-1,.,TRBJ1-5,ASIAEYSNQPQH
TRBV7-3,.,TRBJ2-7,ASRPTPGGEQY
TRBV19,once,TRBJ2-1,ASSIASETYNEQF
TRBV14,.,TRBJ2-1,ASSSLPGGSHNEQF
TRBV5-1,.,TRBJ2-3,ASSLAGGDADTQY
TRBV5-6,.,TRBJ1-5,ASSRLNNQPQH
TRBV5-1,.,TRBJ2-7,ASSPISPYEQY
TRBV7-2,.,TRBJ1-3,ASSYQEGRNTIY
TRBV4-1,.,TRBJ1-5,ASSQVAGTGSQPQH
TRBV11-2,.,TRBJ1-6,ASSPSSTGSHSPLH
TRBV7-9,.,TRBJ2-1,ASSLGSGGRDVEQF
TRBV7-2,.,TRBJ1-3,ASSLAGQSNTIY
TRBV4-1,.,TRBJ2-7,ASSQGGAGGPYEQY
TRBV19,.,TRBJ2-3,ASSLQRERGDTQY
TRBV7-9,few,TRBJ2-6,ASSLDPSSGANVLT
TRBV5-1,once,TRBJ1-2,ASSLAGEYGYT
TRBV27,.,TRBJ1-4,ASRTGTLNEKLF
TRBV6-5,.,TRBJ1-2,ASSSQGDGYT
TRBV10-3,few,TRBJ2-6,AISEGQFTLGANVLT
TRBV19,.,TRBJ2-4,ASSIANIQY
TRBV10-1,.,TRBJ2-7,ASSESGGSSYEQY
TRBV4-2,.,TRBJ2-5,ASSPIRTGGVETQY
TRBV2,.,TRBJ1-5,ASTLDRPSNQPQH
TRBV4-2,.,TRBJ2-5,ASSQDQGNVETQY
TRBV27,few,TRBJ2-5,ASSFAPSGTQETQY
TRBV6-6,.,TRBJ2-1,ASSFNIAGVGNEQF
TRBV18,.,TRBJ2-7,ASSPTGGGEQY
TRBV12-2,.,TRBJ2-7,ASRLVALLKGRGYEQY
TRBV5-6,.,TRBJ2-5,ASSQYVTPYRETQY
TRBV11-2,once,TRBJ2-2,ASSPWGDTGELF
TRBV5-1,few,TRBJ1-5,ASSLEGYQPQH
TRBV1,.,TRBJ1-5,TSSQDHRQVDQPQH
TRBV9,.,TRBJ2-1,ASSVELAHNEQF
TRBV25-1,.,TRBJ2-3,ASSDVSGRAGDTQY
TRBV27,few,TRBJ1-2,ASSPGQVPNYGYT
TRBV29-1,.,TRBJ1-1,SVGQGGTEAF